This T cell receptor beta chain was retrieved from a study of vaccination and CD4 T cells after COVID-19. Study-level information: Stimulation of cells relied on overlapping spike peptides derived from SARS-CoV-2, HCoV-NL63, HCoV-OC43 and HCoV-229E. Findings and caveats of the study: The cohort comprised relatively few convalescent patients, and no early post-infection timepoints were analyzed. For SARS-CoV-2-reactive clonotypes, the median went from about 20 to 38, a nonsignificant increase.

This clonotype was picked up a small number of times. The target antigen is unknown. Indicated treatment: roughly 11-day PBMC culture with coronavirus spike peptide pools or control peptides (ViraFEST assay). The ViraFEST method relied on peptide pools to expand antigen-specific T cells, followed by TCR sequencing. With the Oncomine TCR Beta short-read assay, DNA from cultured CD4+ T cells was sequenced. Using its own MiXCR run on the PCR reads, TCRdb lists one record per CDR3 protein. Of 15,000 or so distinct CDR3 sequences in the sample, approximately 57% were seen once. Specimen: CD4+ T cells from blood, cultured in vitro. The receptor comes from a human donor who had recovered from COVID-19.

For the CDR3, the DNA is TGTGCCAGTAGAAAGGGACTAGCGGGAGGAGGGGGCCGCACAGATACGCAGTATTTT. Amino acid sequence: CASRKGLAGGGGRTDTQYF. The genes are TRBV19 and TRBJ2-3, with 15 bases aligning to TRBD2. Unmatched junction bases numbered 11, after V lost 6 bases and J lost 1 base. Germline V gene sequence: CDR1 LNHDA, CDR2 SQIVND (reference sequence). The length of the CDR3 is 19 residues.